A selection of T cell receptor beta chains follows, all from one sample in a study of identical twins. A single record per CDR3 protein comes from TCRdb applying MiXCR to the 5' RACE reads. The table records fewer than 250,000 distinct CDR3 sequences, less than 8% of them present only once. These data were also reused for a study on yellow fever vaccine responses in identical twins.

The sequencing input was memory (CD45RO+) T cells sorted from blood. The source is a woman younger than 30 in good health. The conserved cysteine and the conserved F or W are not part of the CDR3 here.

v_gene,j_gene,CDR3aa
TRBV18,TRBJ2-1,ASSPPGGRPRYNEQF
TRBV6-5,TRBJ1-1,ASRTQTEAF
TRBV5-6,TRBJ2-5,ASSSAAPPETQY
TRBV15,TRBJ2-1,ATSREGSGGEQF
TRBV6-2/TRBV6-3,TRBJ2-1,ASSYGLAGAGNEQF
TRBV19,TRBJ2-3,ASSIISDTQY
TRBV5-1,TRBJ2-2,ASSGDRATGELF
TRBV4-3,TRBJ2-5,ASSPRRGATETQY
TRBV4-3,TRBJ2-6,ASSISETGGMANVLT
TRBV28,TRBJ2-1,ASSLVAREQF
TRBV6-1,TRBJ1-5,ASSPVTGVSNQPQH
TRBV5-1,TRBJ2-5,ASSLASGQHETQY
TRBV27,TRBJ2-1,ASSFQPGQGYNEQF
TRBV6-2/TRBV6-3,TRBJ2-7,ASSTTSGKYFYEQY
TRBV11-3,TRBJ2-3,ASSLGRLAGVDTQY
TRBV20-1,TRBJ2-1,SASSRDRADNEQF
TRBV7-2,TRBJ2-7,ASSLVGQNYEQY
TRBV4-1,TRBJ2-7,ASSQGRAYEQY
TRBV7-9,TRBJ2-3,ASSLRRMGGAADTQY
TRBV20-1,TRBJ1-1,SAFLATVNTEAF